Following are 9 T cell receptor beta chains from one sample sequenced in a study of CD8 T cells in Susac syndrome. RNA in amounts of roughly 0.5 to 1 ug was reverse transcribed with random hexamers. One entry per CDR3 protein, called by TCRdb with MiXCR from the immunoSEQ multiplex PCR reads. The sample contains 73,000 or so distinct CDR3 sequences, about 95% of which appear only once. The specimen sequenced was CD8+ T cells from PBMCs. These receptors were obtained from a human donor with multiple sclerosis.

The rearrangement joins TRBV29-1 to TRBJ2-6; tentatively, D is TRBD1 or TRBD2 (6 bases each). The CDR3 is made up of 12 amino acids. Germline-derived CDR1 and CDR2 are SQVTM and ANQGSEA. Trimming left V 7 bases short and J 12 bases short, with 16 bases between. The CDR3 sequence: CSATEGDGVLTF. CDR3 nucleotide sequence: TGCAGCGCCACGGAGGGGGACGGCGTCCTGACTTTC. The full variable domain, in which reference TRBV29-1 and TRBJ2-6 provide the parts outside the CDR3, is SAVISQKPSRDICQRGTSLTIQCQVDSQVTMMFWYRQQPGQSLTLIATANQGSEATYESGFVIDKFPISRPNLTFSTLTVSNMSPEDSSIYLCSATEGDGVLTFGAGSRLTVL.

This chain connects TRBV19 to TRBJ2-6; D remains unclear. CDR1 LNHDA and CDR2 SQIVND come from the germline V gene (reference sequence). This CDR3 has 17 residues. V dropped 5 bases and J dropped 0 bases, with 14 bases sitting between them. The CDR3 protein is CASSSSGSHSGANVLTF. Written as DNA, the CDR3 is TGTGCCAGTAGTTCCTCCGGGTCCCACTCTGGGGCCAACGTCCTGACTTTC.

The chain links TRBV5-1 to TRBJ2-7; 8 positions match TRBD1. The length of the CDR3 is 14 residues. Trimming cost V 3 bases and J 2 bases; bases outside gene matches: 4. The germline V gene has CDR1 SGHRS and CDR2 YFSETQ. The CDR3 reads CASSWTGTPYEQYF. The CDR3 DNA is TGCGCCAGCAGCTGGACAGGGACGCCCTACGAGCAGTACTTC.

This rearrangement joins TRBV29-1 to TRBJ2-1; 9 nucleotides line up with TRBD1. Germline V CDR1 and CDR2: SQVTM, ANQGSEA. V lost 5 bases, J lost 2 bases, and 4 bases stayed unmatched. The CDR3 contains 14 residues. CDR3 in DNA: TGCAGCGTTCGGGACAGGGACACCTACAATGAGCAGTTCTTC. Translating gives CSVRDRDTYNEQFF.

V usage is TRBV29-1 and J usage is TRBJ2-1; 8 positions agree with TRBD2. This CDR3 is built from 14 residues. Trimming removed 6 bases from V and 8 bases from J; junction bases left unmatched: 12. Germline loops: CDR1 SQVTM, CDR2 ANQGSEA. CDR3 bases: TGCAGCGTCCGGGGGGGCGGCGCGGGGGATGAGCAGTTCTTC. This sequence encodes CSVRGGGAGDEQFF.

The chain has TRBV20-1 and TRBJ2-5; TRBD2 matches 11 bases. Germline V gene lookup returns CDR1 DFQATT and CDR2 SNEGSKA (reference sequence). The CDR3 has 16 amino acids. The trim removed 0 bases at V and 5 bases at J, leaving 8 bases unmatched. The CDR3 DNA reads TGCAGTGCTAGAGATCGATTAGCGGGGGGGCCGGAGACCCAGTACTTC. As protein: CSARDRLAGGPETQYF.

The gene calls are TRBV29-1 and TRBJ2-7; D may be TRBD1 (5 bases). The CDR3 totals 14 residues. The V gene lost 7 bases and the J gene lost 3 bases, with 19 bases spanning the gap. Germline CDR1 reads SQVTM; CDR2 reads ANQGSEA. This CDR3 reads CSALPDGAGYEQYF. The CDR3 region has the DNA TGCAGCGCCCTCCCTGATGGGGCAGGCTACGAGCAGTACTTC.

V is TRBV5-5 and J is TRBJ1-2; D not certain. The CDR3 sequence is 14 residues long. The germline V and J ends were trimmed by 5 bases and 0 bases, with 11 bases remaining between them. CDR1 and CDR2 from the germline V gene are SGHKS and YYEKEE (reference sequence). The CDR3 coding sequence is TGTGCCAGCAGAGGGCTGGGAGCTAACTATGGCTACACCTTC. It encodes CASRGLGANYGYTF.

The gene calls are TRBV6-5 and TRBJ1-2; no reliable D call. Germline CDR1 and CDR2: MNHEY and SVGAGI. Trimming took off 0 bases at V and 6 bases at J, with 20 bases between the two ends. The CDR3 is 17 amino acids. As DNA, the CDR3 is TGTGCCAGCAGTTACTCGATCGGTGGGGATTCGGTACATGGCTACACCTTC. Amino acid sequence: CASSYSIGGDSVHGYTF.